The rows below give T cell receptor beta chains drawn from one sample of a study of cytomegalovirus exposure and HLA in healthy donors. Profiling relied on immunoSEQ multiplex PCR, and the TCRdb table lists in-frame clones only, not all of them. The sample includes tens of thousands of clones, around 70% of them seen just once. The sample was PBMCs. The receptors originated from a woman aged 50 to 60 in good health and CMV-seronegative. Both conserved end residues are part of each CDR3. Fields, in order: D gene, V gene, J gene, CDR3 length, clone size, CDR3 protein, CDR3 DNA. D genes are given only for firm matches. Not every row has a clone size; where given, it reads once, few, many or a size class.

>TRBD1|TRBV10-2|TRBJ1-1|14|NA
CASRAGTANTEAFF
TGCGCCAGCAGGGCCGGGACAGCCAACACTGAAGCTTTCTTT
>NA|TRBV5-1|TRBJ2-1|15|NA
CASSLDVSSYNERFF
TGCGCCAGCAGCTTGGACGTTAGCTCCTACAATGAGCGGTTCTTC
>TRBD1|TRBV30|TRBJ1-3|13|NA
CAWSQGAGNTIYF
TGTGCCTGGAGTCAGGGGGCTGGAAACACCATATATTTT
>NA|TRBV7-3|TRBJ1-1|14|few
CASSLIAGNTEAFF
TGTGCCAGCAGCTTAATTGCGGGGAACACTGAAGCTTTCTTT
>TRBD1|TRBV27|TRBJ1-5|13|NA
CASSLKWTGPQHF
TGTGCCAGCAGCCTTAAATGGACAGGGCCCCAGCATTTT
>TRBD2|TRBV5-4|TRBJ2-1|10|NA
CATGGAEQFF
TGTGCTACGGGGGGAGCTGAGCAGTTCTTC
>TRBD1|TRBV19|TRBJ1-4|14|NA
CASSKGQWNEKLFF
TGTGCCAGTAGTAAGGGACAGTGGAATGAAAAACTGTTTTTT
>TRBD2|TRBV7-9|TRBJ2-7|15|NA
CASSALQREGDEQYF
TGTGCCAGCAGCGCCCTACAGCGGGAGGGTGACGAGCAGTACTTC
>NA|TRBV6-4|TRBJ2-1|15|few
CASSADGGSYNEQFF
TGTGCCAGCAGTGCGGACGGGGGATCCTACAATGAGCAGTTCTTC
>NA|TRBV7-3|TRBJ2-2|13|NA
CASSPVGSRELFF
TGTGCCAGCAGCCCAGTAGGGAGCCGGGAGCTGTTTTTT
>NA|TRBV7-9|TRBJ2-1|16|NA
CASSSGPIQEGNEQFF
TGTGCCAGCAGCTCCGGGCCAATACAGGAGGGTAATGAGCAGTTCTTC
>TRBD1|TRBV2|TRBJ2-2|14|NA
CASGGQGYTGELFF
TGTGCCAGCGGAGGACAGGGATACACCGGGGAGCTGTTTTTT
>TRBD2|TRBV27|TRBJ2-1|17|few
CASSLFLAGNVYNEQFF
TGTGCCAGCAGTTTATTCCTAGCGGGGAATGTCTACAATGAGCAGTTCTTC
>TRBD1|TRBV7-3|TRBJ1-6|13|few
CASSATGDSPLHF
TGTGCCAGCAGCGCTACAGGGGATTCACCCCTCCACTTT
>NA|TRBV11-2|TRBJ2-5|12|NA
CASSSSQETQYF
TGTGCCAGCAGCTCCAGCCAAGAGACCCAGTACTTC
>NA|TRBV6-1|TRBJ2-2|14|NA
CASSEGGWTGELFF
TGTGCCAGCAGTGAGGGGGGATGGACCGGGGAGCTGTTTTTT
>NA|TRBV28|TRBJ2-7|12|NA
CASSSVTYEQYF
TGTGCCAGCAGTTCTGTTACCTACGAGCAGTACTTC
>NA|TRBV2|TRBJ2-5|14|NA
CASSDMGGGETQYF
TGTGCCAGCAGTGATATGGGGGGAGGAGAGACCCAGTACTTC
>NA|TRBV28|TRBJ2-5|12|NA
CATFPPGETQYF
TGTGCCACCTTTCCGCCAGGGGAGACCCAGTACTTC
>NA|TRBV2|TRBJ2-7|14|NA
CASSDWASSYEQYF
TGTGCCAGCAGTGACTGGGCGTCTTCCTACGAGCAGTACTTC
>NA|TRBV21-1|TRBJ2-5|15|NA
CASSMEKRGKETQYF
TGTGCCAGCAGCATGGAAAAGCGGGGGAAAGAGACCCAGTACTTC
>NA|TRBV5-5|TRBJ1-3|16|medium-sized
CASSLYGRDSGNTIYF
TGTGCCAGCAGCTTGTATGGGAGAGACTCTGGAAACACCATATATTTT
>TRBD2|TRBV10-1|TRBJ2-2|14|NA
CASGGLAGAGELFF
TGCGCCAGCGGGGGACTAGCGGGAGCCGGGGAGCTGTTTTTT
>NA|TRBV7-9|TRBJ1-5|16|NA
CASSLDGGASNQPQHF
TGTGCCAGCAGCTTGGACGGGGGGGCGAGCAATCAGCCCCAGCATTTT
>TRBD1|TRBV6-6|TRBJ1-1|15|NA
CASSPPGQGGGEAFF
TGTGCCAGCAGTCCACCGGGACAGGGTGGCGGTGAAGCTTTCTTT
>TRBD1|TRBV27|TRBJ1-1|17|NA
CASSFLGTELMNTEAFF
TGTGCCAGCAGTTTTCTTGGGACAGAGTTAATGAACACTGAAGCTTTCTTT
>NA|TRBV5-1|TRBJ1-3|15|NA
CASRPGVASGNTIYF
TGCGCCAGCAGGCCTGGAGTGGCCTCTGGAAACACCATATATTTT
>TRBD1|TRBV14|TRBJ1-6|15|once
CASSQPGTGNSPLHF
TGTGCCAGCAGCCAACCCGGGACAGGGAATTCACCCCTCCACTTT
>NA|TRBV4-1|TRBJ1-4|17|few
CASSQSGVREGAEKLFF
TGCGCCAGCAGCCAATCAGGGGTGCGTGAGGGCGCTGAAAAACTGTTTTTT
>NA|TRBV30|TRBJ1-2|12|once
CAARAGFGGYTF
TGTGCCGCTAGGGCGGGTTTCGGTGGCTACACCTTC
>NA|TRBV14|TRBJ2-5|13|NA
CASSQDVFETQYF
TGTGCCAGCAGCCAAGACGTCTTCGAGACCCAGTACTTC
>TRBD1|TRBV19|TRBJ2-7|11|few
CASGQGGEQYF
TGTGCCAGTGGACAGGGCGGAGAGCAGTACTTC
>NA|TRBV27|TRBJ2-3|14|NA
CASSSPLQAGTQYF
TGTGCCAGCAGTTCACCCCTCCAGGCCGGTACGCAGTATTTT
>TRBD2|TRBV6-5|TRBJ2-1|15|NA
CASSYGEGGYNEQFF
TGTGCCAGCAGTTACGGGGAGGGTGGGTACAATGAGCAGTTCTTC
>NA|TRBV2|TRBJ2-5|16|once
CASSESGAGVSETQYF
TGTGCCAGCAGTGAATCCGGGGCAGGGGTGAGCGAGACCCAGTACTTC
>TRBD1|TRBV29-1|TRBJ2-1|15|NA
CSVASGQGPYNEQFF
TGCAGCGTTGCGTCGGGACAGGGGCCCTACAATGAGCAGTTCTTC
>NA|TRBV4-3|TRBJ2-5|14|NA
CASSPADSQETQYF
TGCGCCAGCAGCCCAGCGGACTCCCAAGAGACCCAGTACTTC
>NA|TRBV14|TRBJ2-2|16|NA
CASSQNRFANTGELFF
TGTGCCAGCAGCCAAAACAGGTTCGCGAACACCGGGGAGCTGTTTTTT
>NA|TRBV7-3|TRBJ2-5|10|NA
CASSPRDQYF
TGTGCCAGCAGCCCGAGGGACCAGTACTTC
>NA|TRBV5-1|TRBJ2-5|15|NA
CASTYTPRGQETQYF
TGCGCCAGCACCTACACCCCCCGGGGCCAAGAGACCCAGTACTTC